The 17 T cell receptor beta chains reported below all come from one sample, sequenced in a study of shared clonotypes between healthy human individuals. Naive CD8 populations comprised CD45RO-negative cells positively selected for CCR7, excluding terminally differentiated effector memory CD45RA+ cells. This table comes from immunoSEQ multiplex PCR, and its TCRdb copy is limited to in-frame clones, with some not included. This sample yields around 1,900,000 clones, of which 80% to 95% are seen a single time; approximately 1.7% belongs to the top ten. Material: naive CD8+ T cells from PBMCs. These receptor sequences come from a man between 18 and 29 years old in good health. Some clones in this sample may be carry-over from other donors' samples.

This chain uses TRBV9 with TRBJ2-5, with D perhaps matching TRBD1 (5 bases). Trimming shortened V by 0 bases and J by 5 bases, and 14 bases separated the two germline ends. The CDR3 runs 15 residues. CDR1 is SGDLS, CDR2 YYNGEE, per germline. DNA for the CDR3: TGTGCCAGCAGCGTAGGGGTAGGGGATGGGGAGACCCAGTACTTC. It yields the protein CASSVGVGDGETQYF.

The V call is TRBV6-1, the J call TRBJ1-2; a weak D match, TRBD1 (5 bases). There are 14 residues in the CDR3. V lost 7 bases and J lost 5, with 17 bases in between. In germline, CDR1 is MNHNS, CDR2 SASEGT. CDR3 sequence reads: CASKPRGPFYGYTF. The CDR3, as DNA: TGTGCCAGCAAACCTAGGGGCCCCTTTTATGGCTACACCTTC.

The chain combines TRBV4-1 with TRBJ2-3; maybe TRBD1 (6 bases). V lost 0 bases to trimming and J lost 14 bases, with 15 bases between them. CDR1 is MGHRA, CDR2 YSYEKL, per germline. This CDR3 is 13 amino acids long. CDR3 DNA: TGCGCCAGCAGCCAAGATCGAACAGGGTCATCGTATTTT. This gives the protein CASSQDRTGSSYF.

The V gene is TRBV9, the J gene TRBJ2-1; D is uncertain. Germline V gives CDR1 SGDLS, CDR2 YYNGEE. The CDR3 has 12 amino acids. V shed 4 bases and J shed 10 bases, with 12 bases lying between them. The chain's CDR3 is CASSSRTREQFF. For the CDR3, the DNA is TGTGCCAGCAGCTCCCGGACCAGGGAGCAGTTCTTC.

This clone appeared once. This chain joins TRBV6-5 and TRBJ1-1; D ambiguous. The CDR3 has 14 amino acids. The ends were cut back, 2 bases at V and 4 bases at J, with 11 bases in the middle. Germline V CDR1 and CDR2: MNHEY, SVGAGI. As DNA, the CDR3 is TGTGCCAGCAGTTACAGGGAAGAGGGCACTGAAGCTTTCTTT. As protein: CASSYREEGTEAFF.

The chain employs TRBV2 and TRBJ2-2, with D uncertain. The V end was cut by 7 bases, the J end by 2 bases, with 8 bases between. The CDR3 sequence is 13 residues long. CDR1 and CDR2 (germline): SNHLY, FYNNEI. In nucleotides, the CDR3 is TGTGCCAGCATGTGGGGAAACACCGGGGAGCTGTTTTTT. As protein: CASMWGNTGELFF.

This chain links TRBV4-3 with TRBJ2-7; D assignment may be TRBD1 or TRBD2 (5 bases each). The V gene lost 0 bases and the J gene lost 6 bases, with 12 bases spanning the gap. CDR1 and CDR2 (germline): LGHNA, YSLEER. CDR3 length: 14 amino acids. CDR3 amino acids: CASSQDSGAGEQYF. As DNA, the CDR3 is TGCGCCAGCAGCCAAGATTCCGGGGCGGGCGAGCAGTACTTC.

The table lists this clone with a few counts. The CDR3: CASKRTRREGTDTQYF. CDR3 DNA sequence: TGTGCCAGCAAGAGGACCCGACGGGAGGGCACAGATACGCAGTATTTT. The genes are TRBV2 and TRBJ2-3, with 7 bases that match TRBD2. V lost 7 bases to trimming and J lost 1 base; unmatched junction nucleotides: 11. This CDR3 region has 16 residues. Germline V gene data show CDR1 as SNHLY and CDR2 as FYNNEI.

The CDR3 coding sequence is TGTGCCAGCAGCTTTGACCGATTGAACACTGAAGCTTTCTTT. This translates into CASSFDRLNTEAFF. The chain employs TRBV7-9 and TRBJ1-1; the D is unclear. Trimming shortened V by 3 bases and J by 0 bases, and 8 bases separated the two germline ends. Germline V gene lookup returns CDR1 SEHNR and CDR2 FQNEAQ (reference sequence). This CDR3 contains 14 residues.

The chain uses TRBV7-9 and TRBJ2-1; a weak D match, TRBD2 (6 bases). V was cut by 4 bases and J by 8 bases, with 21 bases left in between. Germline CDR1 reads SEHNR; CDR2 reads FQNEAQ (reference sequence). The CDR3 has 16 amino acids. CDR3 nucleotides: TGTGCCAGCAGCTGGCCGGTCGGGAGCGATAAGGATGAGCAGTTCTTC. This encodes CASSWPVGSDKDEQFF.

This chain connects TRBV9 to TRBJ1-5; no reliable D call. Germline V lookup: CDR1 SGDLS, CDR2 YYNGEE. Trimming removed 3 bases at V and 0 bases at J, with 7 bases between. The CDR3 sequence is 14 residues long. The CDR3 DNA reads as TGTGCCAGCAGCGGGCCATATAGCAATCAGCCCCAGCATTTT. Protein product: CASSGPYSNQPQHF.

This clone showed up just once. The chain is built from TRBV6-6 and TRBJ1-1; D is undetermined. Germline V gives CDR1 MNHNY, CDR2 SVGAGI (reference sequence). The CDR3 contains 13 residues. The ends were cut back, 2 bases at V and 4 bases at J, with 8 bases in the middle. The CDR3 DNA sequence: TGTGCCAGCAGTTACAATGAGGGCACTGAAGCTTTCTTT. Translating gives CASSYNEGTEAFF.

The chain is built from TRBV19 and TRBJ2-1; D call uncertain. The V end was cut by 5 bases, the J end by 2 bases, with 7 bases between. Per germline, CDR1 LNHDA and CDR2 SQIVND (reference sequence). The CDR3 is 13 residues long. CDR3: CASSLSPYNEQFF. CDR3 in DNA: TGTGCCAGTAGTTTGAGCCCCTACAATGAGCAGTTCTTC.

The chain uses TRBV7-9 and TRBJ1-4; 10 bases agree with TRBD1. This CDR3 is 14 amino acids long. Trimming removed 5 bases from V and 8 bases from J; junction bases left unmatched: 5. CDR1 is SEHNR, CDR2 FQNEAQ, per germline (reference sequence). CDR3 bases: TGTGCCAGCAGCCGACAGGGGGCGAGGGAAAAACTGTTTTTT. It translates to CASSRQGAREKLFF.

The chain's CDR3 is CASSPGAWGTEAFF. DNA of the CDR3: TGTGCCAGCAGCCCCGGGGCCTGGGGCACTGAAGCTTTCTTT. The chain employs TRBV27 and TRBJ1-1, with D perhaps matching TRBD1 (5 bases). The CDR3 is made up of 14 amino acids. Per the germline V gene, CDR1 is MNHEY and CDR2 is SMNVEV (reference sequence). V was cut by 6 bases and J by 4 bases, with 15 bases left in between.

This clone was found a few times. The gene calls are TRBV28 and TRBJ1-2; no definite D call. The CDR3 sequence is 14 residues long. From germline, CDR1 is MDHEN and CDR2 SYDVKM. V was clipped by 3 bases and J by 0 bases, with 8 bases between them. CDR3 in amino acids: CASSFQRPNYGYTF. The DNA for the CDR3 is TGTGCCAGCAGTTTCCAGCGACCTAACTATGGCTACACCTTC.

The chain carries TRBV5-1 and TRBJ2-7; weak D call: TRBD1 (5 bases). CDR3 length: 14 amino acids. V was cut by 1 base and J by 3 bases, with 11 bases left in between. Germline CDR1 is SGHRS and CDR2 is YFSETQ. Written as DNA, the CDR3 is TGCGCCAGCAGCTTGAGGGGATGGGGCTACGAGCAGTACTTC. Encoded protein: CASSLRGWGYEQYF.